The rows below give T cell receptor beta chains drawn from one sample of a study of vaccination and CD4 T cells after COVID-19. No antigen has been identified for these receptors. Using its own MiXCR run on the PCR reads, TCRdb lists one record per CDR3 protein. The table lists some 11,000 distinct CDR3 sequences, under 85% of them singletons, with about 16% in the top ten. Sequencing input: CD4+ T cells from blood, cultured in vitro. Receptors originate from a human donor who had recovered from COVID-19. Each CDR3 is given with its conserved first and last residue. The D gene is left open where the match is weak. Not every row has a clone size; where given, it reads once, few, many or a size class.

V	size	D	J	DNA	CDR3
TRBV20-1	few	TRBD2	TRBJ2-7	TGCAGTGCTAGAGACCCCTCCACTAGCGGGAGCTACGAGCAGTACTTC	CSARDPSTSGSYEQYF
TRBV10-3	-	TRBD1	TRBJ1-5	TGTGCCATCAGTGAGTCGATTTTAGACAGGGAGATTAAGCCCCAGCATTTT	CAISESILDREIKPQHF
TRBV20-1	once	TRBD2	TRBJ2-7	TGCAGTGCTACCTTAGCGGGAACCACTTACGAGCAGTACTTC	CSATLAGTTYEQYF
TRBV20-1	-	-	TRBJ2-7	TGCAGTGCTAGTTATCAGAGCTCCTACGAGCAGTACTTC	CSASYQSSYEQYF
TRBV6-1	-	-	TRBJ1-5	TGTGCCAGCAGTAAGGACGGATATAGCAATCAGCCCCAGCATTTT	CASSKDGYSNQPQHF
TRBV10-1	-	-	TRBJ1-1	TGCGCCAGCCCGCATTGGGGGGACATGAACACTGAAGCTTTCTTT	CASPHWGDMNTEAFF
TRBV30	-	TRBD1	TRBJ1-5	TGTGCCTGGAGTGTACCAGGGGGCTATCAGCCCCAGCATTTT	CAWSVPGGYQPQHF
TRBV7-9	-	-	TRBJ2-1	TGTGCCAGCAGCTTCAAGGGCTTACAAGAACCTAATGAGCAGTTCTTC	CASSFKGLQEPNEQFF
TRBV7-6	-	-	TRBJ1-5	TGTGCCAGCAGCTTAGGAGGGGAAACCCAGCATTTT	CASSLGGETQHF
TRBV6-1	-	-	TRBJ1-2	TGTGCCAGCAGCTTAAACACAGGGTCTGGGGGCTACACCTTC	CASSLNTGSGGYTF
TRBV20-1	-	TRBD2	TRBJ2-7	TGCAGTGTACTAGCGGGCGTGGTCTCCTACGAGCAGTACTTC	CSVLAGVVSYEQYF
TRBV20-1	-	-	TRBJ1-2	TGCAGTGCTAGGGGCAGGGCGGTGGGAAACTATGGCTACACCTTC	CSARGRAVGNYGYTF
TRBV7-2	-	-	TRBJ1-1	TGTGCCAGCTTACGACAGGCCATGAACACTGAAGCTTTCTTT	CASLRQAMNTEAFF
TRBV6-2/TRBV6-3	-	-	TRBJ2-2	TGTGCCAGCAGGGGCACCATGGCAGCAATAAACACCGGGGAGCTGTTTTTT	CASRGTMAAINTGELFF
TRBV11-3	-	-	TRBJ2-2	TGTGCCAGCAGCTTGTTTAGGGGCGGGGAGCTGTTTTTT	CASSLFRGGELFF
TRBV18	-	TRBD1	TRBJ2-3	TGTGCCAGCTCAGCGACAGGGGGGACGGCTAGCACAGATACGCAGTATTTT	CASSATGGTASTDTQYF
TRBV19	-	TRBD2	TRBJ2-1	TGTGCCAGTAGTAGGACTAGGTCCCATGAGCAGTTCTTC	CASSRTRSHEQFF
TRBV24-1	-	TRBD2	TRBJ2-1	TGTGCCACCAGTGGCACGACTAGCGGGAGGGCCTACAATGAGCAGTTCTTC	CATSGTTSGRAYNEQFF
TRBV7-2	few	-	TRBJ2-2	TGTGCCAGCAGCTTAGTTACAGGGTCGTCCCCGAACACCGGGGAGCTGTTTTTT	CASSLVTGSSPNTGELFF
TRBV27	-	-	TRBJ2-5	TGTGCCAGCAGTCGATTGGGACTGAAAATTCAAGAGACCCAGTACTTC	CASSRLGLKIQETQYF
TRBV11-2	-	-	TRBJ2-5	TGTGCCAGCAGCCCCAGCCCGGGGACCCAGTACTTC	CASSPSPGTQYF
TRBV10-2	-	TRBD2	TRBJ2-7	TGCGCCAGCAGCTCCCTCCGGGGCGGGAGCCACGAGCAGTACTTC	CASSSLRGGSHEQYF
TRBV12-3/TRBV12-4	-	-	TRBJ2-7	TGTGCCAGCAGTTGGAAAGTCGGGCACGAGCAGTACTTC	CASSWKVGHEQYF
TRBV24-1	once	-	TRBJ2-1	TGTGCCACCAGTGATTCCTCTCCTTTGGGTCACAATGAGCAGTTCTTC	CATSDSSPLGHNEQFF
TRBV7-9	-	-	TRBJ1-1	TGTGCCAGCAGCTTAGTGGCAGTTCAATCTGAAGCTTTCTTT	CASSLVAVQSEAFF
TRBV20-1	-	TRBD1	TRBJ1-5	TGCAGTGCTCGACAGGGGAATGATCAGCCCCAGCATTTT	CSARQGNDQPQHF
TRBV7-9	-	-	TRBJ1-1	TGTGCCAGCAGCGGCAGAGGGAACACTGAAGCTTTCTTT	CASSGRGNTEAFF
TRBV20-1	-	TRBD1	TRBJ1-5	TGCAGTGCCAGACAGGGATTGAATAGCAATCAGCCCCAGCATTTT	CSARQGLNSNQPQHF
TRBV19	-	-	TRBJ1-1	TGTGCCAGTAGTGTCGCCCAGGGGATAGCAGCTTTCTTT	CASSVAQGIAAFF
TRBV27	-	-	TRBJ1-4	TGTGCCAGCAGTTCACGACAGACAACTAATGAAAAACTGTTTTTT	CASSSRQTTNEKLFF
TRBV7-2	-	-	TRBJ1-2	TGTGCCAGCAGCTCTTACCAGGGAGTAAAAACCTTC	CASSSYQGVKTF
TRBV7-2	once	TRBD1	TRBJ2-7	TGTGCCAGCAGCTCCACAGGGGTCGAGCAGTACTTC	CASSSTGVEQYF
TRBV20-1	-	-	TRBJ1-2	TGCAGTGCTAGAGATCAGGGTCTCCTTGGAGGCTACACCTTC	CSARDQGLLGGYTF
TRBV27	-	TRBD1	TRBJ1-1	TGTGCCAGCAGTCGAGGCGGACAGGGGAGGCCTGAAGCTTTCTTT	CASSRGGQGRPEAFF
TRBV20-1	-	-	TRBJ1-5	TGCAGTGCTAGAGATCAGGCAGGGAGCCAGCCCCAGCATTTT	CSARDQAGSQPQHF
TRBV7-2	-	-	TRBJ1-5	TGTGCCAGCAGCCCAGAGGTGGGAAAACATAGCAATCAGCCCCAGCATTTT	CASSPEVGKHSNQPQHF
TRBV19	-	TRBD2	TRBJ2-3	TGTGCCACCAGAGATGTTGCGGGAGTTTCAGATACGCAGTATTTT	CATRDVAGVSDTQYF